The sequence of this T cell receptor (beta chain) was determined in a study of vaccination and CD4 T cells after COVID-19 (dated by TCRdb to between 2021 and 2023). Regarding the research as a whole: Six males and four females were included in the convalescent cohort, with two Hispanic individuals, seven Caucasians, two Asians and one multiracial person represented. The time from the second vaccine dose to post-vaccine blood sampling had a median of roughly 77 days and ranged from roughly 13 to 241 days. In an earlier paper using these donors, memory CD4+ T cell crossreactivity between SARS-CoV-2 and common cold coronavirus spike proteins was assessed at the TCR clonotype level. Control cultures received a CEFX viral epitope pool as the positive control, an HIV-1 Nef peptide pool as the negative control, or no peptide. Post-COVID blood samples were collected from convalescent patients a median of roughly 100 days after diagnosis, with a range of about 35 to 170 days. For stimulating the cultures, overlapping spike peptide pools were used, derived from SARS-CoV-2 as well as from the common cold coronaviruses HCoV-NL63, HCoV-OC43 and HCoV-229E. The spike-specific CD4+ TCR repertoire was compared before and after mRNA vaccination in approximately 9 COVID-19 convalescent patients and a few infection-naive healthy vaccine recipients. Two doses of either the Pfizer-BioNTech BNT162b2 vaccine (n=8) or the Moderna mRNA-1273 vaccine (n=2) were administered to participants. Results the study describes overall, beyond this receptor: The study included relatively few convalescent patients and did not analyze early timepoints after natural infection. Among the post-vaccine SARS-CoV-2-reactive clones in convalescent patients, a median about 86% showed up only after vaccination, which suggests vaccine-specific priming. The median number of SARS-CoV-2-reactive clonotypes rose from around 21 after infection to a few dozen after vaccination, but the change was not significant. Of the vaccine-specific clones found in convalescent patients, nearly all (304 of 307) were mono-reactive for SARS-CoV-2 spike instead of being cross-reactive with common cold coronaviruses.

The library was produced with PCR. DNA from cultured CD4+ T cells was subjected to TCR sequencing with the Oncomine TCR Beta short-read assay at the Johns Hopkins FTIC core. Genomic DNA was extracted from the cultured CD4+ T cells with the QIAamp micro DNA kit. Oncomine TCR Beta libraries from cultured CD4+ T cells were pooled using unique dual indexes and sequenced on an Illumina iSeq 100. The study's processing was this. Non-productive sequences were filtered out, and CDR3s that did not start with C, did not end with F or W, or were shorter than 7 amino acids were discarded. The MANAFEST web application identified antigen-specific clonotypes by comparing peptide-stimulated wells against reference wells and other culture wells. To be called positive, a clone needed an FDR below 0.05, an odds ratio above 5, and a productive frequency above 0.1% in at least two of three replicate wells. A clonotype was classed as cross-reactive if the clonotype showed significant expansion both in SARS-CoV-2 spike wells and in at least one common cold coronavirus spike condition. Similarity between CDR3 sequences was evaluated in R version 3.6.1 using Levenshtein distances (stringdist) and unrooted phylogenetic trees (ape). In-frame beta chains were kept once TCRdb had trimmed the public reads at Q25 with fastp and called clones with MiXCR. A single entry per CDR3 protein holds the most common genes and DNA from its merged rows. The authors' filters were not applied to this entry. This sample is represented by about 5,700 distinct CDR3 sequences; 25% to 30% of them were singletons. Around 18% of the sample comes from the top ten.

The CDR3 goes from the cysteine to the phenylalanine over 15 residues. This entry keeps only the CDR3 DNA: 45 bases, framed from base 1. Via the germline V gene (reference sequence), CDR1 is DFQATT and CDR2 SNEGSKA. Reading the label with the study, this specimen's treatment or condition is: approximately nine-day PBMC culture with coronavirus spike peptide pools or control peptides (ViraFEST assay). CD4+ T cells from unexposed donors were collected before the COVID-19 pandemic (2011-2018). The ViraFEST assay, used in the study, expanded antigen-specific T cells with peptide pools and then identified the expanded clonotypes through TCR sequencing. Each well held 1.5 million to 2.5 million PBMCs cultured with around 10 ug/ml peptide pools in IMDM containing approximately 5% human AB serum and approximately 10 IU/ml IL-2. Half of the culture medium was replaced with fresh IL-2-containing medium on days 3 and 7. After less than twelve days of culture, CD4+ T cells were isolated by negative selection with the EasySep CD4+ T cell isolation kit. As far as cell numbers permitted, CD4+ T cells from unexposed donors were tested for reactivity against SARS-CoV-2 S and N as well as four spike pools from common cold coronaviruses. PBMCs were separated from whole blood using Ficoll-Paque Plus gradient centrifugation and then either used fresh or cryopreserved at -140C. Triplicate wells were generally used for each culture condition. Leukapheresis product for the unexposed donors was purchased commercially.

With regard to this clonotype: Its antigen is unknown. A much more abundant neighbour one base away suggests this may be a read error.

The sequencing sample was made of CD4+ T cells from blood, cultured in vitro. The TCR sequence derives from a human donor in good health. The chain is encoded by TRBV20-1 joined to TRBJ1-6, and possibly TRBD1, on 6 matching bases. The CDR3 protein: CGASSRTGSNSPLHF. The bases are TGCGGTGCTAGTAGTAGAACAGGGTCAAATTCACCCCTCCACTTT.